This passage covers 31 T cell receptor beta chains from one sample sequenced in a study of T-cell memory formation after mild COVID-19. TCRdb reanalysed the 5' RACE reads using MiXCR and keeps one entry per CDR3 protein. The repertoire holds about 300,000 distinct CDR3 sequences, 15% to 20% seen once, with approximately 21% in the top ten. The specimen sequenced was PBMCs or a T cell subset sorted from them (not recorded which). These receptor sequences come from a man aged 18-30 years who had mild COVID-19 (a few samples of this study predate the infection). Cell type and time point are not known.

This clonotype showed up just a few times. The chain carries TRBV9 and TRBJ1-1, with 9 bases that match TRBD1. The CDR3 extends over 16 amino acids. V shed 1 base, J shed 5 bases, and the junction held 9 bases outside the gene matches. The V gene's germline CDR1 is SGDLS and CDR2 YYNGEE. The CDR3 DNA reads TGTGCCAGCAGCGTAAGCCGGACAGGGGTTGGTACTGAAGCTTTCTTT. This gives the protein CASSVSRTGVGTEAFF.

Many counts were recorded for this clonotype. The V call is TRBV5-1, the J call TRBJ2-3, with D possibly TRBD1 on 5 matching bases. The CDR3 totals 15 residues. V was clipped by 7 bases and J by 6 bases, with 21 bases between them. Germline V gene data show CDR1 as SGHRS and CDR2 as YFSETQ. CDR3 in amino acids: CASLRQPGTLDTQYF. The CDR3 DNA sequence: TGCGCCAGCCTACGACAGCCAGGTACTCTGGATACGCAGTATTTT.

This clonotype appeared a few times. The chain joins TRBV12-3 or TRBV12-4 to TRBJ2-5; no reliable D call. The ends were cut back, 6 bases at V and 8 bases at J, with 13 bases in the middle. There are 12 residues in the CDR3. The CDR3 DNA sequence: TGTGCCAGCAGCGCATGGGGTGACACCCAGTACTTC. Amino acids: CASSAWGDTQYF.

The chain carries TRBV6-5 and TRBJ2-1; D is unclear. CDR3 length equals 15 residues. The ends were cut back, 0 bases at V and 8 bases at J, with 14 bases in the middle. Germline CDR1 and CDR2: MNHEY and SVGAGI. In DNA form, the CDR3 reads TGTGCCAGCAGTTACTCGATCTATGGTGGCCATGAGCAGTTCTTC. Translation gives CASSYSIYGGHEQFF.

J is TRBJ2-1 and V is TRBV4-1; D unclear. Trimming pared 5 bases from V and 8 bases from J, leaving 13 bases between. Germline V CDR1 and CDR2: MGHRA, YSYEKL. The CDR3 has 13 amino acids. The CDR3 region is CASSELGRDEQFF. CDR3 sequence (DNA): TGCGCCAGCAGCGAATTGGGAAGAGATGAGCAGTTCTTC.

The gene calls are TRBV10-3 and TRBJ2-5; D uncertain. The CDR3 runs to 15 residues. The germline gives CDR1 ENHRY, CDR2 SYGVKD. Deletions cut 0 bases from V and 9 bases from J, with 17 bases between. DNA of the CDR3: TGTGCCATCAGTGAGTCGAAGGACCTACCCGAGTCCCAGTACTTC. Translation gives CAISESKDLPESQYF.

This clonotype turned up a few times. CDR3 amino acids: CAIKGQGAGEQYF. As DNA, the CDR3 is TGTGCCATCAAAGGACAGGGGGCAGGCGAGCAGTACTTC. The V gene is TRBV10-3, the J gene TRBJ2-7, with 11 bases that match TRBD1. The CDR3 has 13 amino acids. CDR1 and CDR2 from the germline V gene are ENHRY and SYGVKD. V dropped 7 bases and J dropped 6; count of bases not matched to a gene: 5.

There are a few counts of this clonotype. This sequence joins TRBV6-2 or TRBV6-3 and TRBJ2-3; no firm D call. V was shortened by 6 bases and J by 5 bases, with 9 bases between the two germline ends. Per the germline V gene, CDR1 is MNHEY and CDR2 is SVGEGT. This CDR3 comprises 12 residues. The CDR3 coding sequence is TGTGCCAGCAGCCGGTTGGAAGATACGCAGTATTTT. This codes for CASSRLEDTQYF.

There are a few counts of this clonotype. This chain links TRBV7-9 with TRBJ2-5; 7 positions agree with TRBD2. Germline values: CDR1 SEHNR, CDR2 FQNEAQ (reference sequence). CDR3 length: 16 amino acids. J lost 1 base, V lost 5 bases, and 10 bases had no gene match. The CDR3 is CASSPLTSTFQETQYF. In DNA, the CDR3 is TGTGCCAGCAGCCCTCTGACTAGCACATTCCAAGAGACCCAGTACTTC. Looking up the rest from reference TRBV7-9 and TRBJ2-5 gives the full variable domain: DTGVSQNPRHKITKRGQNVTFRCDPISEHNRLYWYRQTLGQGPEFLTYFQNEAQLEKSRLLSDRFSAERPKGSFSTLEIQRTEQGDSAMYLCASSPLTSTFQETQYFGPGTRLLVL.

This clonotype appeared a single time. The rearrangement links TRBV4-2 to TRBJ1-2; D remains ambiguous. The ends were cut back, 1 base at V and 3 bases at J, with 9 bases in the middle. CDR3 size: 14 residues. Germline values: CDR1 LGHNA, CDR2 YNFKEQ. The CDR3 protein is CASSQVGLHYGYTF. CDR3 DNA: TGTGCCAGCAGCCAAGTTGGCTTACACTATGGCTACACCTTC.

This clonotype was observed a few times. The V call is TRBV5-6, the J call TRBJ2-1; perhaps D is TRBD1 or TRBD2 (7 bases each). There are 15 residues in the CDR3. V lost 3 bases and J 6 bases, leaving 16 bases between the germline ends. Germline-derived CDR1 and CDR2 are SGHDT and YYEEEE. CDR3 sequence reads: CASSSREGASNEQFF. The CDR3 coding sequence is TGTGCCAGCAGCTCGAGGGAGGGGGCCTCCAATGAGCAGTTCTTC.

This clonotype has only a few counts. The chain couples TRBV7-3 to TRBJ2-3; D gene uncertain. This CDR3 is built from 14 residues. The V and J ends lost 2 bases and 2 bases respectively, with 8 bases between them. Looked up from germline, CDR1 is SGHTA and CDR2 is FQGTGA. The DNA of the CDR3 is TGTGCCAGCAGCTTAGAAGGGTACACAGATACGCAGTATTTT. Its translation: CASSLEGYTDTQYF.

The V and J genes are TRBV7-9 and TRBJ1-5; unclear D gene. With 5 bases removed from V and 5 bases from J, the gap between germline ends came to 10 bases. Germline V gene sequence: CDR1 SEHNR, CDR2 FQNEAQ (reference sequence). The CDR3 consists of 13 residues. The DNA of the CDR3 is TGTGCCAGCAGCCAAACCTCCGATCAGCCCCAGCATTTT. This encodes CASSQTSDQPQHF.

The chain combines TRBV7-3 with TRBJ2-1; 11 nucleotides match TRBD2. The CDR3 is 18 amino acids. Trimming removed 0 bases from V and 2 bases from J; junction bases left unmatched: 6. Germline-derived CDR1 and CDR2 are SGHTA and FQGTGA. The CDR3 DNA reads TGTGCCAGCAGCTTAACGGGGACTAGCGGTGACACCTACAATGAGCAGTTCTTC. Encoded protein: CASSLTGTSGDTYNEQFF.

The chain carries TRBV29-1 and TRBJ1-2; D is unresolved. The CDR3 is 12 residues long. Germline CDR1 and CDR2: SQVTM and ANQGSEA. The germline V and J ends were trimmed by 6 bases and 8 bases, with 16 bases remaining between them. CDR3 residues: CSVDGPEQGYTF. The CDR3 bases are TGCAGCGTGGATGGACCGGAGCAGGGCTACACCTTC.

This chain joins TRBV5-1 and TRBJ1-1, with 12 bases that match TRBD1. Germline V gene data show CDR1 as SGHRS and CDR2 as YFSETQ. The CDR3 has 15 amino acids. The ends lost 4 bases at V and 9 bases at J; junction bases unmatched: 10. This chain's CDR3 is CASSLLPGQGAKAFF. The CDR3 coding sequence is TGCGCCAGCAGCCTACTACCGGGACAGGGGGCGAAAGCTTTCTTT.

This clonotype was observed a few times. This chain uses TRBV5-1 with TRBJ1-2, with no clear D. V was trimmed by 4 bases and J by 6 bases, leaving 22 bases between them. CDR1 and CDR2 from the germline V gene are SGHRS and YFSETQ. There are 16 residues in the CDR3. The CDR3 sequence: CASSPEAVTSPHGYTF. The CDR3 bases are TGCGCCAGCAGCCCCGAGGCCGTGACCAGCCCCCATGGCTACACCTTC. Full variable domain (outside the CDR3, taken from reference TRBV5-1 and TRBJ1-2): KAGVTQTPRYLIKTRGQQVTLSCSPISGHRSVSWYQQTPGQGLQFLFEYFSETQRNKGNFPGRFSGRQFSNSRSEMNVSTLELGDSALYLCASSPEAVTSPHGYTFGSGTRLTVV.

This clonotype occurred a few times. This chain uses TRBV11-2 with TRBJ2-5; the match to TRBD1 covers 7 bases. Trimming at V came to 5 bases and at J to 3 bases, leaving 9 bases not matched to a gene. The CDR3 runs to 15 residues. In germline, CDR1 is SGHAT, CDR2 FQNNGV. The CDR3 nucleotides read TGTGCCAGCAGCCCCCGGGACAGAGGGGAAGAGACCCAGTACTTC. This encodes CASSPRDRGEETQYF.

This chain uses TRBV4-3 with TRBJ2-3; TRBD2 is a possible D gene (6 bases). Trimming pared 2 bases from V and 5 bases from J, leaving 11 bases between. In germline, CDR1 is LGHNA, CDR2 YSLEER. CDR3 length equals 14 residues. In DNA form, the CDR3 reads TGCGCCAGCAGCCAACGGGAGTCCCTAGATACGCAGTATTTT. This encodes CASSQRESLDTQYF.

This clonotype appeared a few times. The genes are TRBV5-1 and TRBJ2-3; 10 bases line up with TRBD2. Germline V gene sequence: CDR1 SGHRS, CDR2 YFSETQ. The J segment lost 3 bases and the V segment lost 3 bases, leaving 1 base of the junction unmatched. The CDR3 totals 14 residues. CDR3: CASSSAGGTDTQYF. In DNA, the CDR3 is TGCGCCAGCAGCTCAGCGGGAGGGACAGATACGCAGTATTTT.

The chain employs TRBV12-3 or TRBV12-4 and TRBJ2-1; tentatively, D is TRBD1 or TRBD2 (5 bases each). This CDR3 has 12 residues. Trimming removed 6 bases from V and 15 bases from J, with 18 bases in between. The CDR3, as DNA: TGTGCCAGCAGCCGTGATCTCGGGGACCCGTTCTTC. It yields the protein CASSRDLGDPFF.

The chain recombines TRBV29-1 with TRBJ2-6, with D unclear. The CDR3 totals 15 residues. The V gene's germline CDR1 is SQVTM and CDR2 ANQGSEA. V shed 4 bases and J shed 0 bases, with 10 bases lying between them. The CDR3 is CSVVAASSGANVLTF. CDR3 in DNA: TGCAGCGTTGTCGCAGCCTCCTCTGGGGCCAACGTCCTGACTTTC.

The chain employs TRBV15 and TRBJ1-1; D is ambiguous. The germline CDR1 and CDR2 sequences are LNHNV and YYDKDF (reference sequence). The CDR3 covers 12 residues. The germline V and J ends were trimmed by 5 bases and 8 bases, with 12 bases remaining between them. DNA for the CDR3: TGTGCCACCAGCGTAAGAGGGTCCGAAGCTTTCTTT. Amino acid sequence: CATSVRGSEAFF.

A few counts support this clonotype. The chain joins TRBV5-1 to TRBJ2-1, with 12 nucleotides matching TRBD1. The CDR3 has 17 amino acids. Germline CDR1 reads SGHRS; CDR2 reads YFSETQ. V shed 1 base, J shed 9 bases, and the junction held 11 bases outside the gene matches. The CDR3 protein is CASSLTPGQGALGEQFF. CDR3 nucleotides: TGCGCCAGCAGCTTGACGCCGGGACAGGGGGCGCTCGGTGAGCAGTTCTTC.

A few counts support this clonotype. The chain joins TRBV12-3 or TRBV12-4 to TRBJ2-7, with D unclear. V lost 6 bases, J lost 7 bases, and 13 bases lay in between. This CDR3 spans 12 amino acids. CDR3 DNA sequence: TGTGCCAGCAGCTTCGGGCCACGGGAGCAGTACTTC. Translating it yields CASSFGPREQYF.

V gene TRBV5-6 combines with J gene TRBJ2-3; D ambiguous. V was clipped by 3 bases and J by 6 bases, with 5 bases between them. The CDR3 spans 11 residues. Per the germline V gene, CDR1 is SGHDT and CDR2 is YYEEEE. In nucleotides, the CDR3 is TGTGCCAGCAGCTCGTACGATACGCAGTATTTT. As protein: CASSSYDTQYF.

This clonotype was detected a few times. The chain combines TRBV25-1 with TRBJ2-7, with 9 bases identical to TRBD1. CDR1 and CDR2 (germline): MGHDK, SYGVNS. CDR3 size: 15 residues. Trimming at V came to 7 bases and at J to 5 bases, leaving 12 bases not matched to a gene. The CDR3 reads CASKEPGQGHHEQYF. For the CDR3, the DNA is TGTGCCAGCAAAGAACCGGGACAGGGCCACCACGAGCAGTACTTC.

This clonotype was counted between two and nine times. This chain joins TRBV11-1 and TRBJ2-5; TRBD1 aligns across 10 bases. The CDR3 totals 13 residues. The V gene's germline CDR1 is SGHAT and CDR2 FQDESV (reference sequence). Losses at the gene ends were 8 bases for V and 1 base for J; bases not matched to a gene: 1. The CDR3 region is CASGQGVQETQYF. The CDR3 DNA follows: TGTGCCAGCGGACAGGGGGTCCAAGAGACCCAGTACTTC.

V gene TRBV20-1 combines with J gene TRBJ1-2; no definite D call. The germline V gene has CDR1 DFQATT and CDR2 SNEGSKA (reference sequence). V lost 2 bases to trimming and J lost 3 bases, with 10 bases between them. This CDR3 has 13 residues. CDR3 amino acids: CSARRVEDYGYTF. DNA for the CDR3: TGCAGTGCTAGACGGGTGGAGGACTATGGCTACACCTTC.

This clonotype was counted only a few times. V is TRBV25-1 and J is TRBJ1-6; D gene uncertain. The CDR3 has 13 amino acids. V gave up 3 bases and J gave up 7 bases, with 7 bases separating them. Germline CDR1 is MGHDK and CDR2 is SYGVNS. CDR3 bases: TGTGCCAGCAGTGATGCTTGGAATTCACCCCTCCACTTT. Its protein is CASSDAWNSPLHF. Combining the CDR3 with reference TRBV25-1 and TRBJ1-6 gives the whole variable domain EADIYQTPRYLVIGTGKKITLECSQTMGHDKMYWYQQDPGMELHLIHYSYGVNSTEKGDLSSESTVSRIRTEHFPLTLESARPSHTSQYLCASSDAWNSPLHFGNGTRLTVT.

V usage is TRBV27 and J usage is TRBJ2-1, with TRBD2 matching over 8 bases. The CDR3 consists of 14 residues. V gave up 3 bases and J gave up 6 bases; unmatched junction bases: 4. Germline values: CDR1 MNHEY, CDR2 SMNVEV (reference sequence). Here the CDR3 reads CASSFPGGLNEQFF. CDR3 nucleotide sequence: TGTGCCAGCAGTTTCCCGGGGGGGCTCAATGAGCAGTTCTTC.